The rows below give T cell receptor beta chains drawn from one sample of a study of vaccination and CD4 T cells after COVID-19. TCRdb fed the PCR reads into MiXCR, producing one record per CDR3 protein. The data hold 20,000 to 25,000 distinct CDR3 sequences, with around 37% observed a single time. For these receptors, no antigen is known. The sequencing here drew on CD4+ T cells from blood, cultured in vitro, taken about 7 months after SARS-CoV-2 vaccination. The origin of the receptors is a human donor who had recovered from COVID-19. Both conserved end residues are part of each CDR3. The D gene is left open where the match is weak. Only part of the rows carry a size: once, few, many, or a class if the clone is expanded.

TRBD1,TRBJ2-7,TRBV28,few,CASSWDRQAFYEQYF,TGTGCCAGCAGCTGGGACAGACAGGCCTTCTACGAGCAGTACTTC
TRBD1,TRBJ2-7,TRBV29-1,-,CSVEEQGSYEQYF,TGCAGCGTTGAAGAACAGGGGAGCTACGAGCAGTACTTC
TRBD1,TRBJ1-5,TRBV6-1,-,CASRSGGPRQPQHF,TGTGCCAGCAGATCAGGGGGCCCTAGGCAGCCCCAGCATTTT
TRBD2,TRBJ2-1,TRBV7-9,-,CASSSGLAGGYNEQFF,TGTGCCAGCAGCTCGGGACTAGCGGGAGGATACAATGAGCAGTTCTTC
TRBD1,TRBJ2-7,TRBV7-6,-,CASSAYGTGSYEQYF,TGTGCCAGCAGCGCATATGGGACAGGGTCGTACGAGCAGTACTTC
-,TRBJ2-6,TRBV20-1,few,CSARDQGRTLLTGANVLTF,TGCAGTGCTAGAGATCAGGGACGTACGCTCTTGACTGGGGCCAACGTCCTGACTTTC
TRBD2,TRBJ2-3,TRBV7-3,-,CASSSGTSGTAHTDTQYF,TGTGCCAGCAGCTCCGGGACTAGCGGGACCGCCCACACAGATACGCAGTATTTT
TRBD2,TRBJ2-1,TRBV7-3,-,CASSLQREAEQFF,TGTGCCAGCAGCTTACAGCGGGAGGCTGAGCAGTTCTTC
TRBD1,TRBJ2-1,TRBV7-2,few,CASSLTGQGGYNEQFF,TGTGCCAGCAGCTTAACCGGACAGGGGGGCTACAATGAGCAGTTCTTC
TRBD1,TRBJ1-2,TRBV24-1,few,CATSDWGRGNYGYTF,TGTGCCACCAGTGATTGGGGCAGGGGGAACTATGGCTACACCTTC
TRBD2,TRBJ2-2,TRBV7-2,-,CASSLGELAGGQATGELFF,TGTGCCAGCAGCTTAGGGGAACTAGCGGGAGGTCAGGCCACCGGGGAGCTGTTTTTT
TRBD1,TRBJ2-7,TRBV28,few,CASSPGQDVYEQYF,TGTGCCAGCAGCCCGGGACAGGACGTCTACGAGCAGTACTTC
-,TRBJ2-3,TRBV21-1,few,CASPWERSDTQYF,TGTGCCAGCCCTTGGGAGCGCTCAGATACGCAGTATTTT
-,TRBJ2-7,TRBV6-2/TRBV6-3,-,CASSYSIYEQYF,TGTGCCAGCAGTTACTCGATCTACGAGCAGTACTTC
-,TRBJ2-7,TRBV6-1,few,CASIERGPMVQYF,TGTGCCAGCATCGAGAGGGGCCCCATGGTGCAGTACTTC
-,TRBJ2-7,TRBV28,-,CASRKTGSYHEQYF,TGTGCCAGCAGGAAAACAGGGTCCTACCACGAGCAGTACTTC
TRBD1,TRBJ2-7,TRBV7-9,-,CASSPWTGPAEQYF,TGTGCCAGCAGCCCCTGGACAGGGCCGGCGGAGCAGTACTTC
-,TRBJ2-2,TRBV29-1,-,CSGGESHTGELFF,TGCAGCGGGGGGGAGAGCCACACCGGGGAGCTGTTTTTT
TRBD2,TRBJ2-1,TRBV7-3,few,CASSLRLAGEGYNEQFF,TGTGCCAGCAGCTTAAGACTAGCGGGAGAGGGATACAATGAGCAGTTCTTC
-,TRBJ1-1,TRBV19,-,CASSIRARNTEAFF,TGTGCCAGCAGTATCAGGGCACGGAACACTGAAGCTTTCTTT
-,TRBJ2-5,TRBV4-1,-,CASSQVSLGASSKETQYF,TGCGCCAGCAGCCAAGTATCTCTAGGGGCCTCGTCGAAGGAGACCCAGTACTTC
-,TRBJ2-6,TRBV5-4,-,CASNTGTGRYNSGANVLTF,TGTGCCAGCAATACGGGGACGGGGAGGTATAACTCTGGGGCCAACGTCCTGACTTTC
-,TRBJ2-5,TRBV12-3/TRBV12-4,-,CASSAGPQRGYQETQYF,TGTGCCAGCAGTGCGGGACCCCAACGGGGATACCAAGAGACCCAGTACTTC
-,TRBJ2-7,TRBV28,few,CASRGLHEQYF,TGTGCCAGCAGGGGGCTCCACGAGCAGTACTTC
TRBD1,TRBJ1-1,TRBV20-1,-,CSADTGQGMNTEAFF,TGCAGTGCTGATACGGGACAGGGGATGAACACTGAAGCTTTCTTT
TRBD2,TRBJ2-1,TRBV6-1,-,CASSVTGTSGSDEQFF,TGTGCCAGCAGTGTCACCGGGACTAGCGGGAGCGATGAGCAGTTCTTC
-,TRBJ2-5,TRBV20-1,-,CSASLSVGIQETQYF,TGCAGTGCTAGTCTCTCGGTTGGGATACAAGAGACCCAGTACTTC
-,TRBJ2-5,TRBV18,-,CASSLRPLPQETQYF,TGTGCCAGCTCACTCCGGCCCCTCCCCCAAGAGACCCAGTACTTC